The 11 T cell receptor beta chains reported below all come from one sample, sequenced in a study of T cell clones after liver transplantation (dated by TCRdb to the late 2010s). Libraries were constructed by the immunoSEQ multiplex PCR assay. The clones in this table, taken by TCRdb from immuneACCESS, are in-frame only. Not every clone is retained; where verified, under half of the shortfall comes from an unresolved V gene, and the cause of the rest is unknown. This sample lists roughly 60,000 clones; about two thirds were detected once. Approximately 3% of the sample lies in the top ten. This material consisted of CD4+ T cells from blood, taken at the roughly 16-month timepoint. These receptor sequences come from a human patient who received a liver transplant. Some T cells may originate with the graft donor following a transplant.

The CDR3 region is CASSRTGIRGYTF. In nucleotides, the CDR3 is TGTGCCAGCAGCCGCACAGGGATTCGTGGCTACACCTTC. The chain employs TRBV28 and TRBJ1-2, with D maybe TRBD1 (6 bases). The germline V gene encodes CDR1 MDHEN and CDR2 SYDVKM. The CDR3 runs 13 residues. The V end was cut by 6 bases, the J end by 7 bases, with 15 bases between.

The chain couples TRBV6-1 to TRBJ1-5, with a possible D match to TRBD1 (6 bases). Trimming stripped 7 bases from V and 6 bases from J, with 16 bases between. CDR3 length: 14 residues. CDR1 is MNHNS, CDR2 SASEGT, per germline. CDR3 residues: CASTEGGFAQPQHF. Here the CDR3 DNA reads TGTGCCAGCACCGAGGGGGGTTTTGCTCAGCCCCAGCATTTT.

This clone has only a few counts. The rearrangement joins TRBV7-2 to TRBJ2-3; D gene ambiguous. Per germline, CDR1 SGHTA and CDR2 FQGNSA. Trimming removed 3 bases at V and 3 bases at J, with 10 bases between. CDR3 length: 14 amino acids. Here the CDR3 reads CASSFYLETDTQYF. As DNA, the CDR3 is TGTGCCAGCAGCTTTTATCTCGAAACAGATACGCAGTATTTT. The complete variable domain, with remaining parts taken from reference TRBV7-2 and TRBJ2-3, reads GAGVSQSPSNKVTEKGKDVELRCDPISGHTALYWYRQSLGQGLEFLIYFQGNSAPDKSGLPSDRFSAERTGGSVSTLTIQRTQQEDSAVYLCASSFYLETDTQYFGPGTRLTVL.

The V and J genes are TRBV15 and TRBJ1-6, with 10 bases aligning to TRBD1. CDR3 length equals 16 residues. With 3 bases clipped from V and 10 bases from J, the junction kept 9 bases outside the gene matches. In germline, CDR1 is LNHNV, CDR2 YYDKDF (reference sequence). CDR3 region: CATSSPAGTGASPLHF. The CDR3 region has the DNA TGTGCCACCAGCAGCCCCGCCGGGACAGGGGCCTCACCCCTCCACTTT.

The chain employs TRBV2 and TRBJ1-2, with a weak D call TRBD1 (6 bases). Trimming pared 3 bases from V and 8 bases from J, leaving 16 bases between. CDR1 is SNHLY, CDR2 FYNNEI, per germline. The CDR3 is 14 amino acids. CDR3 bases: TGTGCCAGCAGTGAGGACAGACCATGGAAAGGCTACACCTTC. Translation: CASSEDRPWKGYTF.

The rearrangement joins TRBV6-1 to TRBJ2-7; 7 nucleotides align to TRBD1. CDR1 and CDR2 from the germline V gene are MNHNS and SASEGT. CDR3 length: 15 residues. Losses at the gene ends were 7 bases for V and 4 bases for J; bases not matched to a gene: 13. As DNA, the CDR3 is TGTGCCAGCACCCTGGAGCTGGGACAGATATACGAGCAGTACGTC. It codes for CASTLELGQIYEQYV.

CDR3: CASKEAAANIQYF. The CDR3 bases are TGTGCCAGCAAGGAGGCAGCGGCGAACATTCAGTACTTC. The chain joins TRBV2 to TRBJ2-4; D might be TRBD2 (5 bases). The V end lost 7 bases, the J end lost 7 bases, and 14 bases lay between the germline ends. Germline lookup yields CDR1 SNHLY and CDR2 FYNNEI. CDR3 length: 13 residues.

The rearrangement uses TRBV27 and TRBJ2-1; 10 nucleotides line up with TRBD2. The germline V gene encodes CDR1 MNHEY and CDR2 SMNVEV (reference sequence). V lost 5 bases, J lost 7 bases, and 8 bases stayed unmatched. The CDR3 sequence is 15 residues long. CDR3: CASSVLAGATNEQFF. The CDR3 DNA is TGTGCCAGCAGTGTTCTAGCGGGAGCTACAAATGAGCAGTTCTTC.

This clone has only a few counts. An end of the junction does not agree with germline; a read error may underlie this. The CDR3 DNA reads as TGTGCCACGAGCATGGCGGGACAGCCTAATGAAAAACTGTTTTTT. It specifies CATSMAGQPNEKLFF. V gene TRBV15 combines with J gene TRBJ1-4; TRBD1 matches 7 bases. In germline, CDR1 is LNHNV, CDR2 YYDKDF (reference sequence). The CDR3 is 15 residues long.

The rearrangement joins TRBV18 to TRBJ2-7; D is unclear. Between the trimmed V and J ends, which lost 6 bases and 0 bases, there was a span of 6 bases. The CDR3 runs to 12 residues. Germline V gene sequence: CDR1 KGHSH, CDR2 LQKENI. CDR3 coding DNA: TGTGCCAGCTCCCCCAGCTCCTACGAGCAGTACTTC. This gives the protein CASSPSSYEQYF.

This chain connects TRBV5-1 to TRBJ2-3, with D possibly being TRBD2 (5 bases). The CDR3 length is 14 residues. CDR1 and CDR2 (germline): SGHRS, YFSETQ. V lost 7 bases and J 8 bases, leaving 20 bases between the germline ends. This chain's CDR3 is CASSGSPDIGTQYF. CDR3 nucleotide sequence: TGCGCCAGCTCGGGGTCTCCGGATATAGGTACGCAGTATTTT.